These 16 T cell receptor beta chains were all obtained from the same sample, sequenced in a study of T cell changes during pregnancy in multiple sclerosis. The data were produced by immunoSEQ multiplex PCR, yet TCRdb's version contains in-frame clones alone and is incomplete. The sample has approximately 23,000 clones, about 90% seen once. The input for sequencing was CD4+ T cells from peripheral blood mononuclear cells, taken in the third trimester of pregnancy. Receptors were obtained from a female donor in good health, enrolled as a control in a pregnancy study.

The CDR3 bases are TGTGCCAGCAGTTTAGGGGGGGGCGTAGCCAAAAACATTCAGTACTTC. Amino acid sequence: CASSLGGGVAKNIQYF. The V gene is TRBV6-5, the J gene TRBJ2-4, with a tentative D call TRBD2 (7 bases). Germline CDR1 MNHEY, CDR2 SVGAGI. Trimming took 4 bases from V and 0 from J, leaving 13 bases between them. This CDR3 has 16 residues.

The chain links TRBV28 to TRBJ1-2, with TRBD1 identical over 8 bases. V shed 5 bases, J shed 4 bases, and the junction held 3 bases outside the gene matches. Germline assignment: CDR1 MDHEN and CDR2 SYDVKM. The CDR3 length is 13 residues. The CDR3 DNA follows: TGTGCCAGCAGTCCAGGGGGCCTCTATGGCTACACCTTC. It yields the protein CASSPGGLYGYTF.

This sequence joins TRBV5-8 and TRBJ1-5, with D uncertain. Germline values: CDR1 SGHTS, CDR2 YDEGEE. CDR3 length: 13 amino acids. Trimming removed 4 bases from V and 3 bases from J, with 8 bases in between. The CDR3, as DNA: TGTGCCAGCAGCCACAAATTCAATCAGCCCCAGCATTTT. Its protein product is CASSHKFNQPQHF.

This clone was observed once. V is TRBV5-6 and J is TRBJ2-4; 7 nucleotides line up with TRBD1. CDR1 SGHDT and CDR2 YYEEEE come from the germline V gene. The CDR3 has 17 amino acids. V trimming: 0 bases; J trimming: 0 bases; junction bases outside the gene matches: 6. The CDR3 DNA reads TGTGCCAGCAGCTTGGGACAGGGATGGGGAGCCAAAAACATTCAGTACTTC. Its translation: CASSLGQGWGAKNIQYF.

V usage is TRBV6-1 and J usage is TRBJ2-3; 10 nucleotides match TRBD2. This CDR3 contains 13 residues. Germline V gene lookup returns CDR1 MNHNS and CDR2 SASEGT. Germline trimming cut 11 bases from V and 3 bases from J; bases unmatched to any gene: 5. The CDR3 nucleotides are TGTGCCCGCTCAGCGGGGGGGACAGATACGCAGTATTTT. This sequence encodes CARSAGGTDTQYF.

The chain is built from TRBV29-1 and TRBJ1-2; D perhaps matches TRBD1 (5 bases). Per the germline V gene, CDR1 is SQVTM and CDR2 is ANQGSEA. The CDR3 has 13 amino acids. Trimming stripped 1 base from V and 8 bases from J, with 14 bases between. This chain's CDR3 is CSVEGALQGGYTF. The CDR3 DNA reads TGCAGCGTTGAAGGAGCCCTCCAGGGCGGCTACACCTTC. The full variable domain, in which reference TRBV29-1 and TRBJ1-2 provide the parts outside the CDR3, is SAVISQKPSRDICQRGTSLTIQCQVDSQVTMMFWYRQQPGQSLTLIATANQGSEATYESGFVIDKFPISRPNLTFSTLTVSNMSPEDSSIYLCSVEGALQGGYTFGSGTRLTVV.

V usage is TRBV27 and J usage is TRBJ2-7, with 7 bases that match TRBD1. CDR3 size: 14 residues. V gave up 8 bases and J gave up 2 bases; unmatched junction bases: 9. Germline CDR1 is MNHEY and CDR2 is SMNVEV (reference sequence). CDR3 DNA: TGTGCCAGCGGAAGGGACAGTCTCCCCTACGAGCAGTACTTC. Its translation: CASGRDSLPYEQYF.

The rearrangement joins TRBV5-1 to TRBJ2-7, with 12 bases fitting TRBD1. J gave up 6 bases and V 2 bases, and 3 bases lay outside the gene matches. CDR3 length: 14 amino acids. Germline lookup yields CDR1 SGHRS and CDR2 YFSETQ. The CDR3 sequence: CASSFRDRGREQYF. CDR3 bases: TGCGCCAGCAGCTTCCGGGACAGGGGGCGCGAGCAGTACTTC.

This chain uses TRBV7-8 with TRBJ2-3; 8 nucleotides match TRBD2. The CDR3 sequence is 15 residues long. The V gene's germline CDR1 is SGHVS and CDR2 FQNEAQ. V was pared by 1 base and J by 4 bases, with 4 bases of the junction left unmatched. This CDR3 is CASSLDGGAADTQYF. The CDR3 DNA is TGTGCCAGCAGCTTAGACGGGGGGGCAGCAGATACGCAGTATTTT.

The rearrangement links TRBV4-2 to TRBJ1-1; D is perhaps TRBD1 (5 bases). Between the trimmed V and J ends, which lost 1 base and 3 bases, there was a span of 12 bases. Germline V gene sequence: CDR1 LGHNA, CDR2 YNFKEQ. The CDR3 is made up of 15 amino acids. This chain's CDR3 is CASSQAWGGDTEAFF. CDR3 nucleotides: TGTGCCAGCAGCCAAGCTTGGGGGGGGGACACTGAAGCTTTCTTT.

The rearrangement links TRBV7-2 to TRBJ2-2; TRBD2 matches 8 bases. The CDR3 totals 18 residues. V dropped 5 bases and J dropped 1; count of bases not matched to a gene: 12. The V gene's germline CDR1 is SGHTA and CDR2 FQGNSA. CDR3 region: CASSPRGAGGGNTGELFF. The DNA of the CDR3 is TGTGCCAGCAGCCCCCGGGGGGCGGGGGGAGGGAACACCGGGGAGCTGTTTTTT.

The chain employs TRBV6-5 and TRBJ1-1, with D possibly TRBD1 on 6 matching bases. This CDR3 spans 15 amino acids. Per the germline V gene, CDR1 is MNHEY and CDR2 is SVGAGI. The V end was cut by 2 bases, the J end by 5 bases, with 15 bases between. The CDR3 DNA sequence: TGTGCCAGCAGTTACATTAACAGGGAAGGAACTGAAGCTTTCTTT. This encodes CASSYINREGTEAFF.

The V call is TRBV19, the J call TRBJ1-4; D ambiguous. Germline V gene data show CDR1 as LNHDA and CDR2 as SQIVND (reference sequence). There are 14 residues in the CDR3. Trimming cost V 3 bases and J 6 bases, with 11 bases left between them. CDR3 sequence (DNA): TGTGCCAGTAGTATTGGCGGAGGAGATGAAAAACTGTTTTTT. This encodes CASSIGGGDEKLFF.

V is TRBV21-1 and J is TRBJ1-3. TRBV21-1 is an annotated pseudogene. There are 16 residues in the CDR3. The CDR3 DNA reads TGTGCCAGCAGCAAAACCCCGACTTACCAACGAAACACCATATATTTT. It is translated as CASSKTPTYQRNTIYF.

The CDR3 sequence is CASSTGQINSPLHF. CDR3 DNA: TGTGCCAGCAGCACGGGACAGATCAATTCACCCCTCCACTTT. The chain couples TRBV7-2 to TRBJ1-6, with TRBD1 matching 7 bases. Per the germline V gene, CDR1 is SGHTA and CDR2 is FQGNSA. The CDR3 runs 14 residues. V gave up 5 bases and J gave up 7 bases; unmatched junction bases: 5. Variable domain in full (rest from reference TRBV7-2 and TRBJ1-6): GAGVSQSPSNKVTEKGKDVELRCDPISGHTALYWYRQSLGQGLEFLIYFQGNSAPDKSGLPSDRFSAERTGGSVSTLTIQRTQQEDSAVYLCASSTGQINSPLHFGNGTRLTVT.

The chain uses TRBV25-1 and TRBJ1-5; D might be TRBD1 (5 bases). V was shortened by 6 bases and J by 9 bases, with 12 bases between the two germline ends. This CDR3 spans 12 amino acids. Germline assignment: CDR1 MGHDK and CDR2 SYGVNS. The CDR3 loop reads CASREGIGPQHF. The CDR3 coding sequence is TGTGCCAGCAGGGAGGGGATCGGGCCCCAGCATTTT.